A single sample is the source of the 8 T cell receptor beta chains below, sequenced in a study of technical replicates of blood from a few donors. The repertoire was sequenced with immunoSEQ multiplex PCR; TCRdb's copy has only in-frame clones and lacks some. This repertoire shows fewer than 100,000 clones, about 89% found once; its top ten account for 0.41%. Specimen: T cells isolated from PBMCs. All receptors derive from a human donor in good health.

The CDR3 coding sequence is TGTGCCAGCAGCCGATCCGGGACAGGCTCATTGACTAATGAAAAACTGTTTTTT. Its translation is CASSRSGTGSLTNEKLFF. The chain employs TRBV4-2 and TRBJ1-4; 8 positions match TRBD1. The ends lost 4 bases at V and 2 bases at J; junction bases unmatched: 12. From germline, CDR1 is LGHNA and CDR2 YNFKEQ. The CDR3 runs to 18 residues.

This rearrangement joins TRBV5-1 to TRBJ2-1; weak D call: TRBD2 (5 bases). This CDR3 region has 14 residues. Germline-derived CDR1 and CDR2 are SGHRS and YFSETQ. The ends were cut back, 0 bases at V and 7 bases at J, with 11 bases in the middle. This CDR3 reads CASSLVRLQNEQFF. The CDR3 DNA sequence: TGCGCCAGCAGCTTGGTGAGACTACAAAATGAGCAGTTCTTC.

The gene calls are TRBV28 and TRBJ2-3, with 7 bases that match TRBD1. Germline V gene sequence: CDR1 MDHEN, CDR2 SYDVKM. Trimming at V came to 6 bases and at J to 4 bases, leaving 7 bases not matched to a gene. The CDR3 length is 14 residues. The CDR3 sequence: CASSQGQDPDTQYF. For the CDR3, the DNA is TGTGCCAGCAGCCAAGGACAGGATCCAGATACGCAGTATTTT.

The chain recombines TRBV4-3 with TRBJ1-4; D is possibly TRBD1 (5 bases). This CDR3 is 14 amino acids long. Germline values: CDR1 LGHNA, CDR2 YSLEER. Trimming removed 4 bases from V and 5 bases from J, with 11 bases in between. DNA of the CDR3: TGCGCCAGCAGCCGTATAACAGGAAATGAAAAACTGTTTTTT. Its translation is CASSRITGNEKLFF.

The rearrangement joins TRBV30 to TRBJ1-2; no firm D call. Germline V CDR1 and CDR2: GTSNPN, SVGIG (reference sequence). Trimming removed 0 bases from V and 12 bases from J, with 11 bases in between. The length of the CDR3 is 11 residues. The CDR3 region is CAWSVVGEHTF. CDR3 nucleotides: TGTGCCTGGAGTGTTGTTGGGGAGCACACCTTC.

This chain connects TRBV4-3 to TRBJ2-7, with 11 positions matching TRBD2. The V gene end was trimmed by 1 base and the J gene end by 3 bases; junction bases not matched to a gene: 2. The CDR3 covers 15 residues. CDR1 is LGHNA and CDR2 is YSLEER in the germline V gene. CDR3 region: CASSQGLAGFYEQYF. CDR3 sequence (DNA): TGCGCCAGCAGCCAAGGACTAGCGGGATTCTACGAGCAGTACTTC.

The chain combines TRBV6-6 with TRBJ1-1, with D tentatively TRBD1 (5 bases). Germline assignment: CDR1 MNHNY and CDR2 SVGAGI (reference sequence). The CDR3 spans 12 residues. V lost 6 bases to trimming and J lost 5 bases, with 10 bases between them. CDR3 protein: CASSWDFTEAFF. The DNA for the CDR3 is TGTGCCAGCAGCTGGGACTTTACTGAAGCTTTCTTT.

This clone appeared once. The V and J genes are TRBV6-5 and TRBJ1-4; the D is unclear. Germline assignment: CDR1 MNHEY and CDR2 SVGAGI. The CDR3 consists of 13 residues. V was trimmed by 9 bases and J by 2 bases, leaving 10 bases between them. CDR3 coding DNA: TGTGCCAGTGGACTCGGGACTAATGAAAAACTGTTTTTT. It translates to CASGLGTNEKLFF.